Shown below are 27 T cell receptor beta chains from a single sample sequenced in a study of T-cell reconstitution after alpha-beta-depleted transplantation in children. For TCRbeta, the library was prepared with unique molecular identifiers. Each CDR3 protein gets one entry after TCRdb re-called the PCR reads with MiXCR. The table lists about 500,000 distinct CDR3 sequences, approximately 30% of them singletons, with 2% to 3% in the top ten. The source was PBMCs from the stem cell graft donor, collected from the stem cell graft. All receptors come from a human donor who donated a stem cell graft to a child with aplastic anemia.

This clonotype was seen many times. V is TRBV30 and J is TRBJ1-1, with D unresolved. CDR1 is GTSNPN and CDR2 is SVGIG in the germline V gene (reference sequence). The V end was cut by 4 bases, the J end by 1 base, with 10 bases between. This CDR3 has 13 residues. The CDR3 loop reads CAWNYISNTEAFF. The CDR3, as DNA: TGTGCCTGGAACTACATATCGAACACTGAAGCTTTCTTT. The full variable domain, completed using reference TRBV30 and TRBJ1-1, is SQTIHQWPATLVQPVGSPLSLECTVEGTSNPNLYWYRQAAGRGLQLLFYSVGIGQISSEVPQNLSASRPQDRQFILSSKKLLLSDSGFYLCAWNYISNTEAFFGQGTRLTVV.

This clonotype has a handful of counts. V usage is TRBV6-2 or TRBV6-3 and J usage is TRBJ1-5; D remains unclear. The CDR3 extends over 13 amino acids. Germline V CDR1 and CDR2: MNHEY, SVGEGT. V dropped 3 bases and J dropped 5 bases, with 8 bases sitting between them. CDR3 nucleotides: TGTGCCAGCAGTTATGGCAGAGATCAGCCCCAGCATTTT. Translated, it gives CASSYGRDQPQHF.

This clonotype was observed a handful of times. The rearrangement links TRBV5-1 to TRBJ2-2, with D uncertain. The CDR3 has 15 amino acids. Between the trimmed V and J ends, which lost 0 bases and 5 bases, there was a span of 11 bases. The germline CDR1 and CDR2 sequences are SGHRS and YFSETQ. CDR3 sequence reads: CASSLGTWSTGELFF. Written as DNA, the CDR3 is TGCGCCAGCAGCTTGGGGACCTGGAGTACCGGGGAGCTGTTTTTT.

The V gene is TRBV7-2, the J gene TRBJ2-1; TRBD2 matches at 7 bases. In germline, CDR1 is SGHTA, CDR2 FQGNSA. Trimming at V came to 6 bases and at J to 3 bases, leaving 8 bases not matched to a gene. The CDR3 loop spans 15 amino acids. The DNA for the CDR3 is TGTGCCAGCAGGGACGGGGGGACTATCTACAATGAGCAGTTCTTC. It codes for CASRDGGTIYNEQFF.

This clonotype was counted a few times. This sequence joins TRBV10-3 and TRBJ2-3; 7 nucleotides line up with TRBD2. CDR1 ENHRY and CDR2 SYGVKD come from the germline V gene. This CDR3 spans 18 amino acids. After removal of 4 bases from V and 3 bases from J, the junction contained 16 bases not matched to a gene. CDR3 residues: CAISVKQNLWEGTDTQYF. For the CDR3, the DNA is TGTGCCATCAGTGTGAAACAAAATTTATGGGAGGGGACAGATACGCAGTATTTT.

This chain uses TRBV18 with TRBJ2-1, with D unclear. Germline CDR1 and CDR2: KGHSH and LQKENI. The CDR3 runs 16 residues. With 1 base removed from V and 0 bases from J, the gap between germline ends came to 10 bases. This chain's CDR3 is CASSPQGQVSYNEQFF. DNA for the CDR3: TGTGCCAGCTCACCACAAGGGCAAGTCTCCTACAATGAGCAGTTCTTC.

The J gene is TRBJ1-1, the V gene TRBV5-1; 7 bases map to TRBD1. This CDR3 has 14 residues. CDR1 and CDR2 (germline): SGHRS, YFSETQ. J gave up 4 bases and V 4 bases, and 7 bases lay outside the gene matches. CDR3 DNA sequence: TGCGCCAGCAGCGACAGGGCGAGCGGCACTGAAGCTTTCTTT. Translation: CASSDRASGTEAFF.

This clonotype was detected only a few times. The CDR3 reads CASTPRGHPGRNTGELFF. In DNA form, the CDR3 reads TGTGCCAGCACCCCGAGGGGACATCCCGGCCGTAACACCGGGGAGCTGTTTTTT. The chain carries TRBV21-1 and TRBJ2-2; the table assigns TRBD1, which was not confirmed against the DNA. TRBV21-1 is tagged as a pseudogene. The CDR3 runs to 18 residues.

This sequence joins TRBV24-1 and TRBJ2-1; TRBD2 aligns across 7 bases. The junction had 3 bases not matched to a gene; V was cut back by 1 base and J by 1 base. This CDR3 is built from 16 residues. Germline lookup yields CDR1 KGHDR and CDR2 SFDVKD. The CDR3 DNA reads TGTGCCACCAGTGATTTTGGAGCGGGATCCTACAATGAGCAGTTCTTC. It specifies CATSDFGAGSYNEQFF.

The chain recombines TRBV12-3 or TRBV12-4 with TRBJ1-1; a weak D match, TRBD1 (6 bases). V was cut by 5 bases and J by 6 bases, with 16 bases left in between. This CDR3 spans 14 amino acids. CDR3 nucleotide sequence: TGTGCCAGCAGTCACAGGGCCCCGCGCTCTGAAGCTTTCTTT. Protein sequence: CASSHRAPRSEAFF.

This clonotype was counted between two and nine times. The J gene is TRBJ2-4, the V gene TRBV7-2; no firm D call. V was shortened by 5 bases and J by 1 base, with 9 bases between the two germline ends. Germline CDR1 and CDR2: SGHTA and FQGNSA. The CDR3 runs 14 residues. The CDR3 region is CASSAIGAKNIQYF. The CDR3 region has the DNA TGTGCCAGCAGCGCTATCGGGGCCAAAAACATTCAGTACTTC.

This chain joins TRBV4-3 and TRBJ2-1; TRBD1 matches at 7 bases. Germline V gene lookup returns CDR1 LGHNA and CDR2 YSLEER. There are 15 residues in the CDR3. Trimming removed 1 base from V and 2 bases from J; junction bases left unmatched: 2. In nucleotides, the CDR3 is TGCGCCAGCAGCCAAGGTGGGACAGCCTACAATGAGCAGTTCTTC. Translated: CASSQGGTAYNEQFF.

The sample holds a few counts of this clonotype. CDR3 nucleotide sequence: TGTGCCAGCAGCTCCGGGACGGATCTCACCGGGGAGCTGTTTTTT. It is translated as CASSSGTDLTGELFF. The chain employs TRBV7-2 and TRBJ2-2; the D gene could be TRBD1 or TRBD2 (5 bases each). Germline V CDR1 and CDR2: SGHTA, FQGNSA. V was pared by 4 bases and J by 4 bases, with 13 bases between. The CDR3 is 15 residues long.

This chain joins TRBV27 and TRBJ2-1; D gene unclear. V was trimmed by 6 bases and J by 1 base, leaving 13 bases between them. CDR1 MNHEY and CDR2 SMNVEV come from the germline V gene (reference sequence). This CDR3 has 15 amino acids. DNA of the CDR3: TGTGCCAGCAGCCCCGGGTCGCGGTCCTACAATGAGCAGTTCTTC. Translation gives CASSPGSRSYNEQFF.

The rearrangement links TRBV6-5 to TRBJ2-5, with 10 bases matching TRBD1. From germline, CDR1 is MNHEY and CDR2 SVGAGI. Losses at the gene ends were 2 bases for V and 4 bases for J; bases not matched to a gene: 1. The CDR3 is made up of 14 amino acids. The CDR3 reads CASSYDRGRETQYF. The DNA of the CDR3 is TGTGCCAGCAGTTACGACAGGGGGCGAGAGACCCAGTACTTC.

This clonotype occurred a few times. The chain combines TRBV7-2 with TRBJ2-3, with 13 bases aligning to TRBD2. V was pared by 3 bases and J by 3 bases, with 12 bases of the junction left unmatched. This CDR3 comprises 19 residues. Germline V gives CDR1 SGHTA, CDR2 FQGNSA. CDR3 sequence (DNA): TGTGCCAGCAGCTTGGCACCCCCGGGACTAGCGGGAATAACAGATACGCAGTATTTT. This translates into CASSLAPPGLAGITDTQYF. The variable domain in full, with the rest retrieved from reference TRBV7-2 and TRBJ2-3, is GAGVSQSPSNKVTEKGKDVELRCDPISGHTALYWYRQSLGQGLEFLIYFQGNSAPDKSGLPSDRFSAERTGGSVSTLTIQRTQQEDSAVYLCASSLAPPGLAGITDTQYFGPGTRLTVL.

This clonotype was counted only a few times. The chain joins TRBV5-1 to TRBJ1-3; the match to TRBD1 covers 9 bases. Per germline, CDR1 SGHRS and CDR2 YFSETQ. Trimming took 7 bases from V and 1 from J; bases not matched to a gene: 3. The CDR3 has 14 residues. The CDR3 sequence is CASQDRGSGNTIYF. The CDR3 DNA is TGCGCCAGCCAGGACAGGGGTTCTGGAAACACCATATATTTT.

J is TRBJ1-1 and V is TRBV18; D call uncertain. The germline V gene encodes CDR1 KGHSH and CDR2 LQKENI. The CDR3 covers 14 residues. Trimming cost V 5 bases and J 0 bases, with 10 bases left between them. The CDR3 reads CASSAAYMNTEAFF. CDR3 coding DNA: TGTGCCAGCTCAGCTGCCTACATGAACACTGAAGCTTTCTTT.

The chain employs TRBV6-5 and TRBJ2-3; 15 bases are a match to TRBD2. V gave up 0 bases and J gave up 5 bases; unmatched junction bases: 6. The CDR3 has 18 amino acids. Germline assignment: CDR1 MNHEY and CDR2 SVGAGI. CDR3 in amino acids: CASSYSEGLAGGQDTQYF. The CDR3 region has the DNA TGTGCCAGCAGTTACTCGGAAGGACTAGCGGGAGGGCAAGATACGCAGTATTTT.

There are a few counts of this clonotype. The genes are TRBV20-1 and TRBJ1-5; 8 bases fit TRBD1. Germline CDR1 is DFQATT and CDR2 is SNEGSKA (reference sequence). The ends lost 6 bases at V and 7 bases at J; junction bases unmatched: 8. The CDR3 has 13 residues. CDR3 region: CSAPGQGGQPQHF. The CDR3 nucleotides read TGCAGTGCCCCAGGACAGGGCGGGCAGCCCCAGCATTTT.

This clonotype showed up just a few times. This chain links TRBV5-5 with TRBJ2-3; 8 bases are a match to TRBD1. With V trimmed by 1 base and J by 7 bases, 11 bases remained unmatched. The CDR3 has 16 amino acids. CDR1 SGHKS and CDR2 YYEKEE come from the germline V gene (reference sequence). Written as DNA, the CDR3 is TGTGCCAGCAGCTTGCCCGGGACAGGTGCCTCCTATACGCAGTATTTT. Its translation is CASSLPGTGASYTQYF.

The chain joins TRBV21-1 to TRBJ1-5; the DNA was not used to check the table's D call, TRBD1. TRBV21-1 is recorded as a pseudogene. The CDR3 runs 14 residues. CDR3 in DNA: TGTGCCAGCCGCAAGGACAGTAGCAATCAGCCCCAGCATTTT. This translates into CASRKDSSNQPQHF.

The chain uses TRBV29-1 and TRBJ2-5; 9 bases fit TRBD2. J lost 1 base, V lost 2 bases, and 11 bases had no gene match. The CDR3 has 17 residues. The germline CDR1 and CDR2 sequences are SQVTM and ANQGSEA. The DNA of the CDR3 is TGCAGCGTTGAAAGTAGGAGGACTAGCGCCTCCCAAGAGACCCAGTACTTC. This translates into CSVESRRTSASQETQYF.

This clonotype has a handful of counts. The chain links TRBV6-2 or TRBV6-3 to TRBJ2-5, with 9 bases fitting TRBD1. Germline V gene lookup returns CDR1 MNHEY and CDR2 SVGEGT. The CDR3 extends over 15 amino acids. The trim removed 6 bases at V and 4 bases at J, leaving 9 bases unmatched. CDR3 region: CASSSGTGRGETQYF. CDR3 DNA: TGTGCCAGCAGCTCCGGGACAGGGCGTGGAGAGACCCAGTACTTC.

The chain has TRBV29-1 and TRBJ2-1, with 7 positions matching TRBD2. Germline trimming cut 5 bases from V and 7 bases from J; bases unmatched to any gene: 8. The CDR3 loop spans 13 amino acids. Germline V gives CDR1 SQVTM, CDR2 ANQGSEA. As DNA, the CDR3 is TGCAGCGTTTTTAGGACTAGTAAGAATGAGCAGTTCTTC. This sequence encodes CSVFRTSKNEQFF.

The J gene is TRBJ1-2, the V gene TRBV19, with D perhaps TRBD1 (6 bases). This CDR3 has 15 amino acids. Trimming shortened V by 1 base and J by 7 bases, and 16 bases separated the two germline ends. Germline loops: CDR1 LNHDA, CDR2 SQIVND (reference sequence). As DNA, the CDR3 is TGTGCCAGTAGTATAGGCGGGGGGCTTCCCCTTGGCTACACCTTC. It codes for CASSIGGGLPLGYTF.

This clonotype was seen only once. This chain uses TRBV18 with TRBJ2-3, with D perhaps matching TRBD2 (5 bases). CDR1 and CDR2 from the germline V gene are KGHSH and LQKENI. Trimming took 1 base from V and 3 from J, leaving 20 bases between them. The CDR3 covers 18 residues. CDR3 DNA: TGTGCCAGCTCACCACTTATACCCGGGAACAGAGATACAGATACGCAGTATTTT. This encodes CASSPLIPGNRDTDTQYF. The full variable domain, its missing parts supplied by reference TRBV18 and TRBJ2-3, is NAGVMQNPRHLVRRRGQEARLRCSPMKGHSHVYWYRQLPEEGLKFMVYLQKENIIDESGMPKERFSAEFPKEGPSILRIQQVVRGDSAAYFCASSPLIPGNRDTDTQYFGPGTRLTVL.